The 24 T cell receptor beta chains below come from one sample, sequenced in a study of blood T cell repertoires in COVID-19. Data came from immunoSEQ multiplex PCR; TCRdb stores just in-frame clones and leaves some out. The sample records around 60,000 clones, approximately 90% being singletons. Sequenced material: peripheral blood. The source is a human donor with active COVID-19. The donor label of this sample is uncertain.

V gene TRBV25-1 combines with J gene TRBJ2-1; 7 bases fit TRBD2. Trimming took 3 bases from V and 3 from J; bases not matched to a gene: 14. Germline assignment: CDR1 MGHDK and CDR2 SYGVNS. CDR3 length equals 18 residues. The DNA of the CDR3 is TGTGCCAGCAGTGACCCAAATACTCAGCGGGGCCTCTACAATGAGCAGTTCTTC. This sequence encodes CASSDPNTQRGLYNEQFF.

The chain is built from TRBV5-1 and TRBJ2-5; TRBD2 agrees at 8 bases. This CDR3 contains 15 residues. Trimming took 0 bases from V and 0 from J; bases not matched to a gene: 1. The germline CDR1 and CDR2 sequences are SGHRS and YFSETQ. CDR3 DNA: TGCGCCAGCAGCTTGGTCGGGAGGGACCAAGAGACCCAGTACTTC. This codes for CASSLVGRDQETQYF.

The chain carries TRBV5-1 and TRBJ2-5; the match to TRBD2 covers 10 bases. This CDR3 has 16 amino acids. J gave up 4 bases and V 0 bases, and 6 bases lay outside the gene matches. Germline V gene lookup returns CDR1 SGHRS and CDR2 YFSETQ. In DNA form, the CDR3 reads TGCGCCAGCAGCTTGGGTCGAGCGGGAGGGCCAGAGACCCAGTACTTC. Protein: CASSLGRAGGPETQYF.

The J gene is TRBJ1-1, the V gene TRBV7-8, with TRBD1 matching 8 bases. V was clipped by 5 bases and J by 10 bases; unmatched bases: 15. CDR3 length: 15 amino acids. CDR1 is SGHVS and CDR2 is FQNEAQ in the germline V gene. The CDR3: CASSHETGVLKSAFF. The DNA for the CDR3 is TGTGCCAGCAGCCATGAGACAGGGGTTCTAAAATCAGCTTTCTTT.

A single count supports this clone. The V call is TRBV4-3, the J call TRBJ2-5; tentatively, D is TRBD2 (6 bases). In germline, CDR1 is LGHNA, CDR2 YSLEER. The V and J ends lost 0 bases and 6 bases respectively, with 14 bases between them. This CDR3 has 15 amino acids. This CDR3 is CASSQDWEVGKTQYF. The CDR3 bases are TGCGCCAGCAGCCAAGATTGGGAGGTAGGAAAGACCCAGTACTTC.

This chain joins TRBV30 and TRBJ1-6, with a weak D call TRBD1 (5 bases). V lost 1 base and J lost 8, with 12 bases in between. The germline V gene encodes CDR1 GTSNPN and CDR2 SVGIG (reference sequence). The CDR3 length is 14 residues. CDR3 sequence (DNA): TGTGCCTGGAGTGGATGGGGCGGCGATTCACCCCTCCACTTT. It codes for CAWSGWGGDSPLHF. The whole variable domain, filled in from reference TRBV30 and TRBJ1-6, reads SQTIHQWPATLVQPVGSPLSLECTVEGTSNPNLYWYRQAAGRGLQLLFYSVGIGQISSEVPQNLSASRPQDRQFILSSKKLLLSDSGFYLCAWSGWGGDSPLHFGNGTRLTVT.

This chain connects TRBV5-4 to TRBJ2-7; D is perhaps TRBD1 (5 bases). This CDR3 region has 13 residues. The germline V and J ends were trimmed by 4 bases and 6 bases, with 14 bases remaining between them. Germline-derived CDR1 and CDR2 are SGHNT and YYREEE (reference sequence). CDR3 residues: CASSVSGLGEQYF. CDR3 bases: TGTGCCAGCAGCGTCTCAGGGTTAGGCGAGCAGTACTTC.

The chain combines TRBV7-2 with TRBJ2-5, with 10 bases fitting TRBD2. The ends lost 3 bases at V and 2 bases at J; junction bases unmatched: 3. Germline V lookup: CDR1 SGHTA, CDR2 FQGNSA. CDR3 length: 15 amino acids. Written as DNA, the CDR3 is TGTGCCAGCAGCTTGGCTAGCGGGGGTCAAGAGACCCAGTACTTC. Translating gives CASSLASGGQETQYF.

The J gene is TRBJ2-3, the V gene TRBV3-1 (or the pseudogene TRBV3-2), with unresolved D. This CDR3 has 14 residues. Germline lookup yields CDR1 LGHDT and CDR2 YNNKEL (reference sequence). V was shortened by 1 base and J by 7 bases, with 12 bases between the two germline ends. Here the CDR3 DNA reads TGTGCCAGCAGCCAAGCGGCAGGAACCTATACGCAGTATTTT. Its protein product is CASSQAAGTYTQYF.

This CDR3 reads CASSYSTRVTDTQYF. The DNA for the CDR3 is TGTGCCAGCAGTTACTCGACCAGGGTTACAGATACGCAGTATTTT. The J gene is TRBJ2-3, the V gene TRBV6-5; weak D call: TRBD1 (5 bases). The CDR3 runs to 15 residues. Germline lookup yields CDR1 MNHEY and CDR2 SVGAGI. V lost 0 bases and J lost 3, with 10 bases in between.

The rearrangement joins TRBV7-9 to TRBJ2-7; TRBD2 agrees at 8 bases. Germline V gives CDR1 SEHNR, CDR2 FQNEAQ (reference sequence). CDR3 size: 16 residues. V gave up 8 bases and J gave up 2 bases; unmatched junction bases: 14. CDR3 residues: CASLILNAGGPYEQYF. The CDR3 DNA reads as TGTGCCAGCTTGATTCTCAACGCGGGAGGCCCCTACGAGCAGTACTTC. Full variable domain (rest looked up from reference TRBV7-9 and TRBJ2-7): DTGVSQNPRHKITKRGQNVTFRCDPISEHNRLYWYRQTLGQGPEFLTYFQNEAQLEKSRLLSDRFSAERPKGSFSTLEIQRTEQGDSAMYLCASLILNAGGPYEQYFGPGTRLTVT.

In the case of this clone: The junction does not match germline at one end; this may be a read error. The chain is built from TRBV7-7 and TRBJ2-7, with TRBD1 matching over 7 bases. Germline V gives CDR1 SSHAT, CDR2 FNYEAQ (reference sequence). This CDR3 has 14 residues. The CDR3 loop is CASSLDQGAYEQYF. The DNA for the CDR3 is TGTGCTAGCAGCTTAGATCAGGGGGCCTACGAGCAGTACTTC.

V usage is TRBV3-1 (or the pseudogene TRBV3-2) and J usage is TRBJ2-1; D gene unclear. V dropped 0 bases and J dropped 2 bases, with 11 bases sitting between them. This CDR3 comprises 16 residues. The germline V gene has CDR1 LGHDT and CDR2 YNNKEL (reference sequence). Written as DNA, the CDR3 is TGTGCCAGCAGCCAAGATGTGATAGCCACCTACAATGAGCAGTTCTTC. Its translation: CASSQDVIATYNEQFF.

This sequence joins TRBV5-4 and TRBJ2-3, with D maybe TRBD1 (6 bases). Trimming stripped 1 base from V and 4 bases from J, with 16 bases between. This CDR3 has 16 amino acids. Germline-derived CDR1 and CDR2 are SGHNT and YYREEE (reference sequence). The CDR3 DNA is TGTGCCAGCAGCTTGCAAGGACAGCGAGGCGCAGATACGCAGTATTTT. Protein: CASSLQGQRGADTQYF.

This chain joins TRBV4-3 and TRBJ2-1, with 7 positions matching TRBD2. The CDR3 is 18 residues long. Losses at the gene ends were 0 bases for V and 4 bases for J; bases not matched to a gene: 12. CDR1 and CDR2 (germline): LGHNA, YSLEER. CDR3 DNA sequence: TGCGCCAGCAGCCAAGATATAGCGGGCGTTAGATATTACAATGAGCAGTTCTTC. Translation gives CASSQDIAGVRYYNEQFF.

V usage is TRBV27 and J usage is TRBJ2-1, with TRBD2 matching 12 bases. In germline, CDR1 is MNHEY, CDR2 SMNVEV (reference sequence). Losses at the gene ends were 6 bases for V and 2 bases for J; bases not matched to a gene: 14. The CDR3 is 19 amino acids. The CDR3 DNA is TGTGCCAGCAGCCTAGGGCGACTAGCGGGAGAACTAACCTACAATGAGCAGTTCTTC. The encoded protein is CASSLGRLAGELTYNEQFF.

This clone occurred once. The chain recombines TRBV11-3 with TRBJ2-1; D is perhaps TRBD1 (6 bases). The V gene's germline CDR1 is SGHNT and CDR2 YENEEA. The CDR3 runs to 15 residues. The germline V and J ends were trimmed by 3 bases and 4 bases, with 13 bases remaining between them. CDR3 protein: CASSFSGDKYNEQFF. The CDR3 DNA follows: TGTGCCAGCAGCTTTTCCGGGGACAAATACAATGAGCAGTTCTTC. Looking up the rest from reference TRBV11-3 and TRBJ2-1 gives the full variable domain: EAGVVQSPRYKIIEKKQPVAFWCNPISGHNTLYWYLQNLGQGPELLIRYENEEAVDDSQLPKDRFSAERLKGVDSTLKIQPAELGDSAVYLCASSFSGDKYNEQFFGPGTRLTVL.

The V call is TRBV5-6, the J call TRBJ1-2, with D uncertain. Trimming cost V 3 bases and J 3 bases, with 9 bases left between them. Per the germline V gene, CDR1 is SGHDT and CDR2 is YYEEEE. This CDR3 spans 13 amino acids. The CDR3 sequence: CASSSWAHYGYTF. The CDR3 DNA follows: TGTGCCAGCAGCTCTTGGGCCCACTATGGCTACACCTTC. Together with reference TRBV5-6 and TRBJ1-2, the CDR3 gives the full variable domain: DAGVTQSPTHLIKTRGQQVTLRCSPKSGHDTVSWYQQALGQGPQFIFQYYEEEERQRGNFPDRFSGHQFPNYSSELNVNALLLGDSALYLCASSSWAHYGYTFGSGTRLTVV.

The chain uses TRBV9 and TRBJ1-6, with D unresolved. This CDR3 comprises 13 residues. Germline V gives CDR1 SGDLS, CDR2 YYNGEE. V gave up 3 bases and J gave up 7 bases, with 8 bases separating them. CDR3: CASSAQLNSPLHF. The DNA of the CDR3 is TGTGCCAGCAGCGCACAGCTGAATTCACCCCTCCACTTT.

This chain uses TRBV7-6 with TRBJ1-1; D uncertain. The CDR3 consists of 13 residues. Germline CDR1 SGHVS, CDR2 FNYEAQ. V was cut by 5 bases and J by 5 bases, with 12 bases left in between. The CDR3 sequence: CASSLAGRTEAFF. CDR3 nucleotides: TGTGCCAGCAGCCTTGCCGGGAGGACTGAAGCTTTCTTT.

This chain uses TRBV6-6 with TRBJ2-1; 9 nucleotides line up with TRBD2. The CDR3 has 15 amino acids. CDR1 and CDR2 from the germline V gene are MNHNY and SVGAGI (reference sequence). V shed 2 bases and J 8 bases; nucleotides not matched to a gene: 7. The DNA of the CDR3 is TGTGCCAGCAGTTACCCTAGCGGGAAATTGGATGAGCAGTTCTTC. It is translated as CASSYPSGKLDEQFF.

The chain links TRBV19 to TRBJ2-7, with D possibly being TRBD2 (6 bases). CDR3 size: 15 residues. V lost 4 bases, J lost 2 bases, and 15 bases lay in between. Germline assignment: CDR1 LNHDA and CDR2 SQIVND (reference sequence). The CDR3 coding sequence is TGTGCCAGTAGTAATGGGCGGGACGGAGCCTACGAGCAGTACTTC. It encodes CASSNGRDGAYEQYF.

The J gene is TRBJ1-2, the V gene TRBV18; TRBD1 matches 8 bases. The CDR3 loop spans 15 amino acids. V shed 2 bases, J shed 4 bases, and the junction held 6 bases outside the gene matches. Germline CDR1 KGHSH, CDR2 LQKENI. CDR3 nucleotide sequence: TGTGCCAGCTCACCAGGGCCAGGGGGCCTCTATGGCTACACCTTC. It yields the protein CASSPGPGGLYGYTF. Full variable domain (remainder filled in from reference TRBV18 and TRBJ1-2): NAGVMQNPRHLVRRRGQEARLRCSPMKGHSHVYWYRQLPEEGLKFMVYLQKENIIDESGMPKERFSAEFPKEGPSILRIQQVVRGDSAAYFCASSPGPGGLYGYTFGSGTRLTVV.

The chain recombines TRBV7-8 with TRBJ1-1; TRBD1 aligns across 10 bases. Germline V CDR1 and CDR2: SGHVS, FQNEAQ. This CDR3 contains 15 residues. The ends lost 5 bases at V and 11 bases at J; junction bases unmatched: 14. The chain's CDR3 is CASSPAYRDRGYAFF. CDR3 nucleotide sequence: TGTGCCAGCAGCCCCGCCTATCGGGACAGGGGTTATGCTTTCTTT.